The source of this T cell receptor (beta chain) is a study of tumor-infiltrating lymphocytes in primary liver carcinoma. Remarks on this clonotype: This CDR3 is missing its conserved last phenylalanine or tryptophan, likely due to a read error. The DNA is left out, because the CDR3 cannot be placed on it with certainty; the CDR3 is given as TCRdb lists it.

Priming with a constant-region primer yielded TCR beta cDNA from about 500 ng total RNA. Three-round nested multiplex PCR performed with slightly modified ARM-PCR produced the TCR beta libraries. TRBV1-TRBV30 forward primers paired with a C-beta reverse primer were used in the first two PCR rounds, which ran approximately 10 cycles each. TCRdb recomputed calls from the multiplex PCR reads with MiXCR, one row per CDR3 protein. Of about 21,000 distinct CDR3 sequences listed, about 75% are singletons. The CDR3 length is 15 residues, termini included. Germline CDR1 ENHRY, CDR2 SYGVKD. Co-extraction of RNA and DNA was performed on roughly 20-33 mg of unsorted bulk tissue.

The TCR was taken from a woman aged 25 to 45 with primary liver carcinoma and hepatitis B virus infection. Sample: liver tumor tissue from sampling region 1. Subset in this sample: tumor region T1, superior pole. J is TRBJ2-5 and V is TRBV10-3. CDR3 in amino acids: CAFSESATRQETQCI.